The 4 T cell receptor beta chains in this list originate from one sample, sequenced in a study of cytomegalovirus exposure and HLA in healthy donors. With 60 Vbeta and 13 Jbeta primers, the PCR was carried out. The assay was immunoSEQ multiplex PCR, and TCRdb's table has in-frame clones only and misses some. The sample consists of some 120,000 clones, under 90% of them appearing once. The sample comprised PBMCs. These TCRs come from a woman in her 30s in good health and CMV-seronegative.

The chain carries TRBV5-4 and TRBJ2-7, with 11 bases fitting TRBD1. Losses at the gene ends were 5 bases for V and 3 bases for J; bases not matched to a gene: 7. Germline assignment: CDR1 SGHNT and CDR2 YYREEE (reference sequence). This CDR3 contains 15 residues. CDR3 DNA sequence: TGTGCCAGCAGTTTTGGGGGGACAGGGGGCTACGAGCAGTACTTC. It yields the protein CASSFGGTGGYEQYF.

The chain recombines TRBV7-8 with TRBJ2-3; no reliable D call. V lost 4 bases to trimming and J lost 0 bases, with 20 bases between them. Germline V lookup: CDR1 SGHVS, CDR2 FQNEAQ. The CDR3 is 18 amino acids. DNA for the CDR3: TGTGCCAGCAGCTCCGGCACAGTCCTCTTACAGAGCACAGATACGCAGTATTTT. Its translation is CASSSGTVLLQSTDTQYF.

This clone has only one observation. The chain carries TRBV7-8 and TRBJ2-1, with 7 nucleotides matching TRBD2. The CDR3 has 17 amino acids. The V and J ends lost 5 bases and 9 bases, in that order; junction bases with no gene match: 19. Looked up from germline, CDR1 is SGHVS and CDR2 is FQNEAQ. The chain's CDR3 is CASSRFLGEAGKAEQFF. The CDR3 DNA follows: TGTGCCAGCAGCCGATTCCTAGGAGAAGCGGGGAAAGCTGAGCAGTTCTTC. The entire variable domain, with the rest obtained from reference TRBV7-8 and TRBJ2-1, is as follows: GAGVSQSPRYKVAKRGQDVALRCDPISGHVSLFWYQQALGQGPEFLTYFQNEAQLDKSGLPSDRFFAERPEGSVSTLKIQRTQQEDSAVYLCASSRFLGEAGKAEQFFGPGTRLTVL.

This chain connects TRBV7-2 to TRBJ2-1, with TRBD2 identical over 13 bases. V shed 4 bases, J shed 6 bases, and the junction held 6 bases outside the gene matches. The CDR3 has 16 amino acids. Germline CDR1 and CDR2: SGHTA and FQGNSA. In nucleotides, the CDR3 is TGTGCCAGCAGCTCACCAGGACTAGCGGGAGTCAATGAGCAGTTCTTC. Protein sequence: CASSSPGLAGVNEQFF.